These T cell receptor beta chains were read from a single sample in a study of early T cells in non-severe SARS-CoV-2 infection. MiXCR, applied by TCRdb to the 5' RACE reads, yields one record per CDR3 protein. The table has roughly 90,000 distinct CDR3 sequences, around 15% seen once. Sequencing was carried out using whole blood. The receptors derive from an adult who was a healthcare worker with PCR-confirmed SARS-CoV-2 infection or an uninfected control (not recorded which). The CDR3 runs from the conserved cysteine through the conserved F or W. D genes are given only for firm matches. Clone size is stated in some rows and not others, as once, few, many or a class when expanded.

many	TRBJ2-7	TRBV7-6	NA	TGTGCCAGCAGCTTACAAGCGGAGAGCTCCTACGAGCAGTACTTC	CASSLQAESSYEQYF
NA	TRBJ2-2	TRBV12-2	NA	TGTGCAAGTCGCTTAGCGATTTTGACTAGCGCATTTAAGAACACCGGGGAGCTGTTTTTT	CASRLAILTSAFKNTGELFF
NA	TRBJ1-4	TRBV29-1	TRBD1	TGCAGCGCCAGACAGGGCCTAGTACTGTTTTTT	CSARQGLVLFF
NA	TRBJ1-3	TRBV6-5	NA	TGTGCCAGCAGTTACTCGACAGGTTTAGTCTCTGGAAACACCATATATTTT	CASSYSTGLVSGNTIYF
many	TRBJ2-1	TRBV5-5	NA	TGTGCCAGCAGCTTGGGACCCAGTGGCTACAATGAGCAGTTCTTC	CASSLGPSGYNEQFF
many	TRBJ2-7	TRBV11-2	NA	TGTGCCAGCAGCTTTGACAGATCCTACGAGCAGTACTTC	CASSFDRSYEQYF
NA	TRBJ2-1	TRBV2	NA	TGTGCCAGCAGTTTAGCGGAGTTAAATGAGCAGTTCTTC	CASSLAELNEQFF
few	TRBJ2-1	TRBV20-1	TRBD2	TGCAGTGCCGCCGGGACTAGCGTCTACAATGAGCAGTTCTTC	CSAAGTSVYNEQFF
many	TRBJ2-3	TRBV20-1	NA	TGCAGTGCAATAAGGGGCGCAGATACGCAGTATTTT	CSAIRGADTQYF
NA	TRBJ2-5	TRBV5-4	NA	TGTGCCAGCAGCCTGATGCTGGCAGAGACCCAGTACTTC	CASSLMLAETQYF
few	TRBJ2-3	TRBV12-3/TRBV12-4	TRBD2	TGTGCCAGCAGCCCCCGCTTGGGGGGGACCACAGATACGCAGTATTTT	CASSPRLGGTTDTQYF
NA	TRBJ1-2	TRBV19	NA	TGTGCCAGCGGGACGCCTAACTATGGCTACACCTTC	CASGTPNYGYTF
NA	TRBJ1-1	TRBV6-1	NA	TGTGCCAGCACCTGGTGGGAGGGCACTGAAGCTTTCTTT	CASTWWEGTEAFF
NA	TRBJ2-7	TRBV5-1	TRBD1	TGCGCCAGCAGCTTGACGGGACAGGGGGGACACGAGCAGTACTTC	CASSLTGQGGHEQYF
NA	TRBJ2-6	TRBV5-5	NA	TGTGCCAGCAGCTTGGTCGGGAACTCTGGGGCCAACGTCCTGACTTTC	CASSLVGNSGANVLTF
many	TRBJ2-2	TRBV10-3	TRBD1	TGTGCCATCAGTGAGTCGACAGGGGCGAGTACCGGGGAGCTGTTTTTT	CAISESTGASTGELFF
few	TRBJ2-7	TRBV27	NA	TGTGCCAGCAGCCCCTTGCTGGAGATCTACGAGCAGTACTTC	CASSPLLEIYEQYF
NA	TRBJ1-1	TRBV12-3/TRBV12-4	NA	TGTGCCAGCAGTTCCACCGTGACACCGAACACTGAAGCTTTCTTT	CASSSTVTPNTEAFF
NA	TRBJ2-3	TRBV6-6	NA	TGTGCCAGCAGTTACTTAGGGATACAGGGCGGCACAGATACGCAGTATTTT	CASSYLGIQGGTDTQYF
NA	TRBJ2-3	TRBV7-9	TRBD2	TGTGCCAGCAGCCTACGGACTAGCGGGATTGGAGATACGCAGTATTTT	CASSLRTSGIGDTQYF
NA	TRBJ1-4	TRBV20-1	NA	TGCAGTGCTGGGCAGGGGCGAACTAATGAAAAACTGTTTTTT	CSAGQGRTNEKLFF
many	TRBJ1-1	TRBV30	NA	TGTGCCTGGAGGCCTCAGGGGCAAACTGAAGCTTTCTTT	CAWRPQGQTEAFF
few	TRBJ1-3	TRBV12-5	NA	TGTGCTAGTGGTTCGTTTGCTGGAAACACCATATATTTT	CASGSFAGNTIYF
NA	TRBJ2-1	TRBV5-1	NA	TGCGCCAGCAGTTCGAAAGGATCCTACAATGAGCAGTTCTTC	CASSSKGSYNEQFF
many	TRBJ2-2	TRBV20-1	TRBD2	TGCAGTGCTAGAGACCCTCAACTAGCGGGAGGGCCCGGGGAGCTGTTTTTT	CSARDPQLAGGPGELFF
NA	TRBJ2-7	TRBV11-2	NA	TGTGCCAGCAGCAGAACCGGGACGGGATTTTACGAGCAGTACTTC	CASSRTGTGFYEQYF
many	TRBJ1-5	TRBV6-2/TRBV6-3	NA	TGTGCCAGCAGCCCCCGAGGGTTGGGCAATCAGCCCCAGCATTTT	CASSPRGLGNQPQHF
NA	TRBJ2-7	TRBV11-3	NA	TGTGCCAGCAGCTTTCTTCAGAGCGAGCAGTACTTC	CASSFLQSEQYF
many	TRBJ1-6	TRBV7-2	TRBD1	TGTGCCAGCAGCAAGAAGACAGGGGGCAATTCACCCCTCCACTTT	CASSKKTGGNSPLHF
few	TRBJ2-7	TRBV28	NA	TGTGCCAGCAGTATGACCGGCTGGGAGCAGTACTTC	CASSMTGWEQYF
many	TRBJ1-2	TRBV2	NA	TGTGCCAGCAGTACCGGGAGGAGGAACTATGGCTACACCTTC	CASSTGRRNYGYTF
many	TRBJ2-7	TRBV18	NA	TGTGCCAGCTCCACCGGCCGGGCCGACATCTACGAGCAGTACTTC	CASSTGRADIYEQYF
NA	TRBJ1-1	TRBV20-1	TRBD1	TGCAGTGCTAGTGTCTTAGGGGGCGGAGGTGAAGCTTTCTTT	CSASVLGGGGEAFF
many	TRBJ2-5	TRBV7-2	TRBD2	TGTGCCAGCAGCCTAGAGGGACTACAGACCCAGTACTTC	CASSLEGLQTQYF
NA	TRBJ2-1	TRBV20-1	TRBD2	TGCAGTGCTAGACGAGGTAGCGGGCCAATCCAAGGCAATGAGCAGTTCTTC	CSARRGSGPIQGNEQFF
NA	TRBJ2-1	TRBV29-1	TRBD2	TGCGGCGTTGAAGCCCGAGGGAGCGGGAGTCACCAGTTCTTC	CGVEARGSGSHQFF
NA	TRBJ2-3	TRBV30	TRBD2	TGTGCACGGAGAGGTAGCGGGAGCGCAGATACGCAGTATTTT	CARRGSGSADTQYF
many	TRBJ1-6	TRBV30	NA	TGTGCCTGGAGTCCGGGACGGTATAATTCACCCCTCCACTTT	CAWSPGRYNSPLHF
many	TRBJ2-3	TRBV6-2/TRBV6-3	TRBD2	TGTGCCAGCAGTCAGGGGCTAGCGGGAGCGGCAGATACGCAGTATTTT	CASSQGLAGAADTQYF
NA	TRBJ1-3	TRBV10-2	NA	TGCGCCAGCAGGGAGTTATCTGGAAACACCATATATTTT	CASRELSGNTIYF
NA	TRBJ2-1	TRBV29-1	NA	TGCAGCGTTGAAGGTGGAAACCTCTACAATGAGCAGTTCTTC	CSVEGGNLYNEQFF
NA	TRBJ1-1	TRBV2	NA	TGTGCCAGCAGTGGGGCAGGCTTGAAGAACACTGAAGCTTTCTTT	CASSGAGLKNTEAFF
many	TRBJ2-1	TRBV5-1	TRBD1	TGCGCCAGCAGTTACCGGGACAGGGGCGATAATGAGCAGTTCTTC	CASSYRDRGDNEQFF
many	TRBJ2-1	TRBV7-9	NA	TGTGCCAGCAGCTTAGCCCCGGGGAGCTACAATGAGCAGTTCTTC	CASSLAPGSYNEQFF
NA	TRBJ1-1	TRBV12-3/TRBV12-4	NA	TGTGCCAGCAGCCCCAACGGGGGGGGGTACACTGAAGCTTTCTTT	CASSPNGGGYTEAFF
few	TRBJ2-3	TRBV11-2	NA	TGTGCCAGCAACAGGGATCGGGGGAATACGCAGTATTTT	CASNRDRGNTQYF
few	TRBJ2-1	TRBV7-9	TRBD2	TGTGCCAGCAGCCCCCCAACGGGGGGAAAAAGCTCCTACAATGAGCAGTTCTTC	CASSPPTGGKSSYNEQFF
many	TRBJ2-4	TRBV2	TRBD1	TGTGCCAGCAGTCCCCTGGACAGGGGAGGGAACATTCAGTACTTC	CASSPLDRGGNIQYF
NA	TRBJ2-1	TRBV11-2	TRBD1	TGTGCCAGCAGCGCATCTTCAAAAGGGACAGGGGGGATCGGGCAGTTCTTC	CASSASSKGTGGIGQFF
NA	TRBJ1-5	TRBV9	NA	TGTGCCAGCAGCGTAGGGGACCTCAACAATCAGCCCCAGCATTTT	CASSVGDLNNQPQHF
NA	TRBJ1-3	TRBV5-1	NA	TGCGCCAGCAGCTTGGATGGGACCGAAGGAAACACCATATATTTT	CASSLDGTEGNTIYF
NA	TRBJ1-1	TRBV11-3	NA	TGTGTCAGCAGCTTAGGGGCCGCGCCGGGAGAAGCTTTCTTT	CVSSLGAAPGEAFF
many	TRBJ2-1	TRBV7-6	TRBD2	TGTGCCAGCAGCTTAGTGGGGGAGGGCCGGGACGAGCAGTTCTTC	CASSLVGEGRDEQFF